This T cell receptor (beta chain) came from a study of CD8+ T cells in alopecia areata. Study findings and constraints: Patients showed less clear TCR sequence sharing than mice, possibly partly because of HLA diversity. It was observed that many expanded lesional clones persisted in scalp and blood during tofacitinib.

Germline-derived CDR1 and CDR2 are MGHRA and YSYEKL. V gave up 1 base and J gave up 9 bases; unmatched junction bases: 9. The CDR3 spans 16 residues. On this clone itself: Its specificity is unknown.

Treatment given: oral pan-JAK inhibitor, 5-10 mg twice daily. PBMCs, the starting material, were the source of sorted CD4+ and CD8+ T cells. The sequencing template was cDNA reverse transcribed from extracted RNA. The repertoire was sequenced with immunoSEQ multiplex PCR; TCRdb's copy has only in-frame clones and lacks some. This sample has about 110,000 clones; 84% occur once, and the top ten carry around 25%. This chain connects TRBV4-1 to TRBJ2-1; TRBD2 aligns across 10 bases. The origin of this receptor is a human donor with alopecia areata. This specimen consisted of CD8+ T cells sorted from blood, obtained at week 24, from a patient treated with tofacitinib. The CDR3 DNA reads TGCGCCAGCAGCCAAGTCAGCGGGGGGGTTTACGGTGAGCAGTTCTTC. This codes for CASSQVSGGVYGEQFF.